This TCR beta chain was captured in a study of tumor and adjacent non-tumor tissue in lung cancer. Study information: The patients, about nine men and 4 to 6 women, were about 31 to 80 with stage I to III disease.

The CDR3 consists of 19 residues. Regarding the study as a whole: Tumor repertoires had a smaller top 100 clone share than normal lung.

About this clonotype: Its antigen is still unknown. One end of the junction does not line up with germline, which may come from a read error.

This sample's RNA came from whole unsorted tissue. The normal lung tissue was taken more than 3 cm from the tumor edge. The library came from three nested PCR rounds adapted from ARM-PCR protocols. TCRdb redid the calling of the multiplex PCR reads with MiXCR, one entry per CDR3 protein. The sample consists of about 100,000 distinct CDR3 sequences, roughly two thirds of them appearing once. The sequencing input was distant non-tumor lung tissue. The chain is built from TRBV12-3 or TRBV12-4 and TRBJ2-3; TRBD1 or TRBD2 may be the D gene (5 bases each). This TCR was sampled from a man aged 25 to 45 with non-small cell lung cancer. The CDR3 region has the DNA TGTGCCAGCAGCAGGGAATCTTACGGACATGGAGGAGGCACAGACACGCAGTATTTT. This gives the protein CASSRESYGHGGGTDTQYF.